The TCR beta chain described here comes from a study of CD8 T cells in ankylosing spondylitis. TCRdb recomputed calls from the 5' RACE reads with MiXCR, one row per CDR3 protein. The sample lists hundreds of thousands of distinct CDR3 sequences; 20% to 25% were seen once. Germline CDR1 reads SGDLS; CDR2 reads YYNGEE. Trimming removed 1 base from V and 8 bases from J, with 13 bases in between. The CDR3 sequence is 14 residues long. General study findings and limits: One TCR beta motif, made up of fewer than 10 highly homologous variants, appeared characteristic of ankylosing spondylitis blood. Relatively rare in peripheral blood, disease-linked clones were also CD8+.

This clonotype was detected only a few times. Its target is unknown. The chain is built from TRBV9 and TRBJ2-1; perhaps D is TRBD1 or TRBD2 (6 bases each). Sequences were obtained from blood, either unsorted or a sorted T cell fraction (not recorded which). This receptor was identified in a male donor with ankylosing spondylitis or in good health (not recorded which). CDR3 coding DNA: TGTGCCAGCAGCGTATTGGGGGGCTTGGATGAGCAGTTCTTC. Protein: CASSVLGGLDEQFF.